This entry is about one T cell receptor (gamma chain). Its antigen is currently not known. No per-base quality is available; no much larger clone lies one base away. These data come from a study of Vδ1+ human thymocytes (dated by TCRdb to 2017 to 2018). Broadly, across the study: As a data resource, the study described the mRNA-level TRG and TRD CDR3 repertoires found in highly purified Vdelta1+ thymocytes taken from young children. Validation of the multiplex-based CDR3 amplicon strategy against 5'RACE-based CDR3 amplicon generation methods had been performed previously.

Thymic samples were depleted of alphabeta T cells, then CD3+ TCRVdelta1+ TCRVdelta2- thymocytes were FACS-sorted. The purity of the sorted Vdelta1+ thymocytes was between roughly 98% and 99.6%. The thymic specimens were obtained from 7 or 8 paediatric patients, aged about 5 days to 17 months, who were having corrective cardiac surgery. Thymic tissue was dispersed and mononuclear cells isolated on a Histopaque-1077 density gradient. Staining used anti-TCRVdelta1 clone TS8.2, anti-TCRVdelta2 clone B6, anti-CD3 clone HIT3a and anti-TCRalphabeta clone IP26 antibodies. Ends trimmed: V by 6 bases, J by 2 bases; bases unmatched to a gene: 9. Including the terminal cysteine and phenylalanine, the CDR3 comprises 15 residues. The CDR3 DNA has 45 bases and is translated from base 1. According to the germline V gene, CDR1 reads EGSTGY and CDR2 reads YDSYTSSV. Results and caveats for the whole study, not just this receptor: Although sort purity was high, approximately 20% of thymic TRD sequences were Vdelta2 (with a few Vdelta3), in contrast to the peripheral blood Vdelta1+ controls. Many TRG clonotypes were found to be shared between donors (up to roughly 6.9x10^3), whereas TRD repertoires were found to be essentially private (max about 120 shared). No clustering by age or sex was observed, so analyses did not stratify donors by these variables. Because unexpected Vdelta2 sequences could lead to misinterpretation of bulk repertoire data, the authors recommended using highly purified populations and validating at the single-cell level. Unlike the oligoclonal repertoires in peripheral blood, the thymic TRG and TRD repertoires appeared highly polyclonal, with Gaussian CDR3 length distributions.

RNA extraction was carried out with the RNeasy mini kit, and reverse transcription was then done using Superscript III. CDR3 amplicons were produced by multiplex PCR using pooled V-gene forward primers and a constant-region reverse primer with Illumina adaptor overhangs. Amplicons were gel-purified, then indexed with Nextera index primers over around 8 extra PCR cycles and purified with AMPure XP beads. Libraries were sequenced on an Illumina MiSeq with paired-end 250 bp reads, dual indexing and about 20% PhiX spike-in. As for the authors' bioinformatics: Read quality was checked with FastQC, and TRG read pairs were merged using ea-utils fastq-join. IMGT/HighV-QUEST was used to annotate sequences, retaining only productive sequences with an unambiguous V-gene assignment, and each clonotype was defined by an identical CDR3 sequence. VDJtools 1.1.1, tcR 2.2.3, Treemap and vegan Shannon diversity in R 3.4.4 were used for downstream analysis. TCRdb reprocessed the public reads with the caller CATT; rows with the same DNA were merged afterwards. The V and J calls shown here were made by TCRdb, not taken from the authors' results. The sample records roughly 24,000 gamma-chain clones, 12% to 15% of which are singletons. Together, the top ten hold roughly 2% of the sample.

This receptor chain uses TRGV4 and TRGJP1. The receptor was isolated from a child less than two years old who had congenital heart surgery. Sequencing was done on a sample of Vdelta1+ gamma-delta thymocytes from the thymus. The sample's cell subset or site, from its label and the paper: FACS-sorted CD3+ TCRalphabeta- TCRVdelta1+ TCRVdelta2- thymocytes. This receptor carries the CDR3 CATWNSGTTGWFKIF. The sequenced DNA: TGTGCCACCTGGAATTCGGGCACCACTGGTTGGTTCAAGATATTT.